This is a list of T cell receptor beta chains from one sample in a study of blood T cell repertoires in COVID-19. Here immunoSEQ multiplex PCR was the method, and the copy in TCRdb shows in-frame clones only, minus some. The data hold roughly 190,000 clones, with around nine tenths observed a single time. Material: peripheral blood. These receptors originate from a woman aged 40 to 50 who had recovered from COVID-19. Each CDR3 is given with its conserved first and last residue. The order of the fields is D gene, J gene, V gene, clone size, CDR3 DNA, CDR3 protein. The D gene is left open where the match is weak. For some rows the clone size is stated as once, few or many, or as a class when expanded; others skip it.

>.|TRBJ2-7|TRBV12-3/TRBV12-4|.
TGTGCCAGCAGTACGGGAGCCTACGAGCAGTACTTC
CASSTGAYEQYF
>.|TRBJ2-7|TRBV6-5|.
TGTGCCAGCAGTTACTCCTCCGGGACTCTTAGCGAGCAGTACTTC
CASSYSSGTLSEQYF
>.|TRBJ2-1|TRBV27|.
TGTGCCAGCAGTTTGCCGGGGGGCTCTGAGCAGTTCTTC
CASSLPGGSEQFF
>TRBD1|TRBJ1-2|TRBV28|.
TGTGCCAGCAGTTCAACAGGGGCCCTATATGGCTACACCTTC
CASSSTGALYGYTF
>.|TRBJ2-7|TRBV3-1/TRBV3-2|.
.
CASSQADSRAGQYF
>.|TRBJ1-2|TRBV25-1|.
TGTGCCAGCAGTGACGAGGGGAGGGGCCCTAGGGCGTATGGCTACACCTTC
CASSDEGRGPRAYGYTF
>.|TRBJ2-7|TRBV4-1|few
TGCGCCAGCAGCCTTTCGGGACTCGATTCCTACGAGCAGTACTTC
CASSLSGLDSYEQYF
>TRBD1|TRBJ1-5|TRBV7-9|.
TGTGCCAGCAGCTTAGGGACAGGGGAGAATCAGCCCCAGCATTTT
CASSLGTGENQPQHF
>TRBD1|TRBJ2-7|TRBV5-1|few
TGCGCCAGCAGCACCACAGGGGACGAGCAGTACTTC
CASSTTGDEQYF
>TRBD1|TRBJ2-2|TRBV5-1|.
TGCGCCAGCAGCTTCGGGACAGGGAACACCGGGGAGCTGTTTTTT
CASSFGTGNTGELFF
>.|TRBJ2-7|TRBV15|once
TGTGCCACCAGCAGTCCAGGACATGAGTACGAGCAGTACTTC
CATSSPGHEYEQYF
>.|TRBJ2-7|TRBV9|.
TGTGCCAGCAGCGCCCGCGCCTTAGCGATCGGCTCCTACGAGCAGTACTTC
CASSARALAIGSYEQYF
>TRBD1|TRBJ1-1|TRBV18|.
TGTGCCAGCTCCGGGACAGAGAACACTGAAGCTTTCTTT
CASSGTENTEAFF
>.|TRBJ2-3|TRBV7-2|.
TGTGCCAGCAGCTTAAGAGGGGGAGGGGGCACAGATACGCAGTATTTT
CASSLRGGGGTDTQYF
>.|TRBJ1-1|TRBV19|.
TGTGCCAGTAGTATATACCCCGAAGCAGGGGTGAACACTGAAGCTTTCTTT
CASSIYPEAGVNTEAFF
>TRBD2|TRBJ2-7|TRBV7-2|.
TGTGCCAGCAGCTCGCTAGCGGGAGGGCCCTACGAGCAGTACTTC
CASSSLAGGPYEQYF
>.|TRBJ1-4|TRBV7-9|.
TGTGCCAGCAGCTTACAGGGGTCTAATGAAAAACTGTTTTTT
CASSLQGSNEKLFF
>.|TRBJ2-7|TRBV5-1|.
TGCGCCAGCTCCCAGTCCCAGCCCGCGGTCGAGCAGTACTTC
CASSQSQPAVEQYF
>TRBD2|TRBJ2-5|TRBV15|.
TGTGCCACCAGCCGCGCCCCTAGCGGGTCCCAAGAGACCCAGTACTTC
CATSRAPSGSQETQYF
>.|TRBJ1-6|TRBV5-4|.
TGTGCCAGCAGCTTGGGGGCAGGGAATTCACCCCTCCACTTT
CASSLGAGNSPLHF
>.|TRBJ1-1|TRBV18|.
TGTGCCAGCTCCCTGGCTAGGGGGAACACTGAAGCTTTCTTT
CASSLARGNTEAFF
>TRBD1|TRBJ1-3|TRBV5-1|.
TGCGCCAGCAGCTTGGGAAGGGGGACAGGGGGAAACACCATATATTTT
CASSLGRGTGGNTIYF
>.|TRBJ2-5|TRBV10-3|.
TGTGCCATCAGTGCGGTCACGCCGGAGACCCAGTACTTC
CAISAVTPETQYF
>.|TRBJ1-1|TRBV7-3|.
TGTGCCAGCAGCCCCGGTCGCGGGGAAGCTTTCTTT
CASSPGRGEAFF
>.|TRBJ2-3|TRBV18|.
TGTGCCAGCTCACTTACTAGTAGCTGGGATACGCAGTATTTT
CASSLTSSWDTQYF
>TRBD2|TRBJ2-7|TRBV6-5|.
TGTGCCAGCAGTTACGCCAGCGGGAGCTCCTACGAGCAGTACTTC
CASSYASGSSYEQYF
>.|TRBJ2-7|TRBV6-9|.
TGTGCCAGCAGCAACAGGGACTACGAGCAGTACTTC
CASSNRDYEQYF
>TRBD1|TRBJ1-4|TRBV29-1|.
TGCAGCGTGAAACTACAGGGGGCAAGTGAAAAACTGTTTTTT
CSVKLQGASEKLFF